This T cell receptor (beta chain) was captured by sequencing in a study of shared clonotypes between healthy human individuals. CD45RO-negative cells were positively selected for CCR7, leaving out terminally differentiated effector memory CD45RA+ cells. Germline CDR1 reads MNHNS; CDR2 reads SASEGT. Trimming took off 1 base at V and 3 bases at J, with 10 bases between the two ends. CDR3 length: 14 amino acids. Produced via immunoSEQ multiplex PCR; TCRdb's table is partial and in-frame only. Here the sample spans just over 2,000,000 clones, around 96% being singletons. Material for sequencing was naive CD8+ T cells sorted from blood. The chain links TRBV6-1 to TRBJ2-7; D is unclear. The TCR comes from a man between 18 and 35 years old in good health. The CDR3 DNA follows: TGTGCCAGCAGTGAAGATTCCGGGTTCTACGAGCAGTACTTC. Amino acid sequence: CASSEDSGFYEQYF.